The clone carrying this TCR beta chain occurred a few times. Its antigen is unknown. The data are from a study of early T cells in non-severe SARS-CoV-2 infection. Study-wide background: The authors sequenced bulk RNA from unsorted whole blood, leaving chains unpaired. General observations from the study: Using VDJdb, the matching emphasized anti-spike CD8 responses while missing private and CD4 specificities.

As part of library construction, unique molecular identifiers were attached to individual cDNA molecules. MiXCR was run by TCRdb on the 5' RACE reads, yielding one entry per CDR3 protein. The top ten hold roughly 18% of the sample, which has just under 60,000 distinct CDR3 sequences, about 8.9% seen once. The germline CDR1 and CDR2 sequences are SQVTM and ANQGSEA. V was clipped by 5 bases and J by 9 bases; unmatched bases: 14. CDR3 size: 15 residues. The receptor's source is an adult who was a healthcare worker with PCR-confirmed SARS-CoV-2 infection or an uninfected control (not recorded which). The source material was whole blood. The V call is TRBV29-1, the J call TRBJ2-1; the match to TRBD2 covers 9 bases. Written as DNA, the CDR3 is TGCAGCGTTACTCAACTTATAGCGGGAGTTGTTGAGCAGTTCTTC. As protein: CSVTQLIAGVVEQFF.